Below, 21 T cell receptor beta chains from the same sample are listed, as sequenced in a study of glioma-infiltrating T cells after dendritic cell vaccination. Sequenced by immunoSEQ multiplex PCR; TCRdb stores in-frame clones only, minus some. The profile covers approximately 82,000 clones, with 80% to 90% appearing a single time and roughly 3.1% taken by the ten largest. This material consisted of blood, taken before dendritic cell vaccination. The origin of the receptors is a human donor with glioblastoma.

V usage is TRBV5-4 and J usage is TRBJ2-7, with D maybe TRBD2 (5 bases). The CDR3 totals 15 residues. V lost 0 bases, J lost 5 bases, and 15 bases lay in between. Per the germline V gene, CDR1 is SGHNT and CDR2 is YYREEE (reference sequence). CDR3 sequence reads: CASSLGGFPNNEQYF. CDR3 nucleotide sequence: TGTGCCAGCAGCTTGGGAGGGTTTCCTAATAACGAGCAGTACTTC.

The V call is TRBV13, the J call TRBJ1-6; D may be TRBD1 (5 bases). This CDR3 region has 15 residues. Germline V lookup: CDR1 PRHDT, CDR2 FYEKMQ (reference sequence). The V end lost 6 bases, the J end lost 6 bases, and 15 bases lay between the germline ends. CDR3 region: CASRGGRGRNSPLHF. The CDR3 coding sequence is TGTGCCAGCAGGGGGGGGAGGGGCCGTAATTCACCCCTCCACTTT.

The chain employs TRBV6-1 and TRBJ2-3; D possibly corresponds to TRBD1 (6 bases). Germline values: CDR1 MNHNS, CDR2 SASEGT. The CDR3 length is 16 residues. V shed 0 bases and J shed 0 bases, with 10 bases lying between them. CDR3 bases: TGTGCCAGCAGTGAAGCGCTGGGGGCGAGCACAGATACGCAGTATTTT. This translates into CASSEALGASTDTQYF.

The chain combines TRBV30 with TRBJ2-2, with no clear D. There are 13 residues in the CDR3. CDR1 is GTSNPN and CDR2 is SVGIG in the germline V gene (reference sequence). The germline V and J ends were trimmed by 0 bases and 2 bases, with 4 bases remaining between them. CDR3: CAWSVANTGELFF. For the CDR3, the DNA is TGTGCCTGGAGTGTAGCTAACACCGGGGAGCTGTTTTTT. Looking up the rest from reference TRBV30 and TRBJ2-2 gives the full variable domain: SQTIHQWPATLVQPVGSPLSLECTVEGTSNPNLYWYRQAAGRGLQLLFYSVGIGQISSEVPQNLSASRPQDRQFILSSKKLLLSDSGFYLCAWSVANTGELFFGEGSRLTVL.

The chain links TRBV5-1 to TRBJ2-1; 9 nucleotides match TRBD1. Germline lookup yields CDR1 SGHRS and CDR2 YFSETQ. With 7 bases clipped from V and 2 bases from J, the junction kept 4 bases outside the gene matches. The CDR3 consists of 14 residues. CDR3: CASGGQGPYNEQFF. In DNA form, the CDR3 reads TGCGCCAGCGGAGGACAGGGGCCCTACAATGAGCAGTTCTTC.

The gene calls are TRBV30 and TRBJ1-4; D may be TRBD1 (6 bases). V gave up 5 bases and J gave up 7 bases, with 14 bases separating them. CDR1 GTSNPN and CDR2 SVGIG come from the germline V gene (reference sequence). This CDR3 region has 13 residues. In nucleotides, the CDR3 is TGTGCCTGGGTACAGGGTGGAGTTGAAAAACTGTTTTTT. Amino acids: CAWVQGGVEKLFF.

The chain carries TRBV7-2 and TRBJ2-1; no definite D call. Per the germline V gene, CDR1 is SGHTA and CDR2 is FQGNSA. V lost 1 base, J lost 9 bases, and 16 bases lay in between. The CDR3 covers 15 residues. CDR3 in DNA: TGTGCCAGCAGCTTAGGGTTTCTAGTAGGCACTGAGCAGTTCTTC. Translating gives CASSLGFLVGTEQFF.

The rearrangement uses TRBV15 and TRBJ2-1, with a tentative D call TRBD2 (7 bases). The CDR3 sequence is 15 residues long. Germline V CDR1 and CDR2: LNHNV, YYDKDF (reference sequence). V was shortened by 0 bases and J by 4 bases, with 10 bases between the two germline ends. In DNA, the CDR3 is TGTGCCACCAGCAGAGAGAGGGGGGGTTACAATGAGCAGTTCTTC. It encodes CATSRERGGYNEQFF.

This sequence joins TRBV20-1 and TRBJ1-1; D remains ambiguous. This CDR3 comprises 11 residues. Trimming shortened V by 0 bases and J by 7 bases, and 6 bases separated the two germline ends. Looked up from germline, CDR1 is DFQATT and CDR2 is SNEGSKA (reference sequence). The CDR3 coding sequence is TGCAGTGCTAGAGATTTTAGTGAAGCTTTCTTT. Translated: CSARDFSEAFF.

The J gene is TRBJ2-1, the V gene TRBV5-1; D possibly corresponds to TRBD2 (6 bases). The V end lost 1 base, the J end lost 9 bases, and 11 bases lay between the germline ends. CDR3 size: 13 residues. CDR1 and CDR2 from the germline V gene are SGHRS and YFSETQ. The CDR3 DNA reads TGCGCCAGCAGCTTGAGGGAGGTGACTGAGCAGTTCTTC. As protein: CASSLREVTEQFF.

DNA for the CDR3: TGTGCCAGCGGCGCTAGCGCTTACGAGCAGTACTTC. It yields the protein CASGASAYEQYF. V usage is TRBV6-1 and J usage is TRBJ2-7; TRBD2 might be the D (6 bases). This CDR3 has 12 amino acids. Trimming removed 8 bases from V and 4 bases from J, with 12 bases in between. Germline V gene data show CDR1 as MNHNS and CDR2 as SASEGT.

The chain joins TRBV27 to TRBJ2-1; 12 bases map to TRBD2. Germline V lookup: CDR1 MNHEY, CDR2 SMNVEV (reference sequence). The CDR3 has 15 residues. V dropped 6 bases and J dropped 8; count of bases not matched to a gene: 8. Here the CDR3 DNA reads TGTGCCAGCAGCCTCGGACTAGCGGGAATTGATGAGCAGTTCTTC. Encoded protein: CASSLGLAGIDEQFF.

V usage is TRBV19 and J usage is TRBJ2-1; 7 bases map to TRBD2. Losses at the gene ends were 7 bases for V and 0 bases for J; bases not matched to a gene: 9. This CDR3 is built from 16 residues. The V gene's germline CDR1 is LNHDA and CDR2 SQIVND (reference sequence). The CDR3 protein is CASTALGGSSYNEQFF. As DNA, the CDR3 is TGTGCCAGTACCGCCCTCGGCGGGAGCTCCTACAATGAGCAGTTCTTC.

The sample holds a few counts of this clone. The chain carries TRBV2 and TRBJ1-1; the match to TRBD1 covers 7 bases. CDR3 length: 13 amino acids. CDR1 is SNHLY and CDR2 is FYNNEI in the germline V gene. V dropped 8 bases and J dropped 2; count of bases not matched to a gene: 5. The DNA of the CDR3 is TGTGCCAGCCAGGGACAGCCAAACACTGAAGCTTTCTTT. Protein sequence: CASQGQPNTEAFF.

The J gene is TRBJ2-3, the V gene TRBV30; 9 positions match TRBD2. CDR1 GTSNPN and CDR2 SVGIG come from the germline V gene (reference sequence). The CDR3 is made up of 16 amino acids. J lost 2 bases, V lost 3 bases, and 9 bases had no gene match. This CDR3 reads CAWSDLAGDPTDTQYF. CDR3 DNA sequence: TGTGCCTGGAGCGATTTAGCGGGGGACCCCACAGATACGCAGTATTTT.

The J gene is TRBJ2-1, the V gene TRBV7-2; D is perhaps TRBD2 (6 bases). V shed 0 bases and J shed 7 bases, with 13 bases lying between them. This CDR3 comprises 15 residues. Germline CDR1 reads SGHTA; CDR2 reads FQGNSA. The CDR3 coding sequence is TGTGCCAGCAGCTTAGCTAGCGGCACTCGGAATGAGCAGTTCTTC. This sequence encodes CASSLASGTRNEQFF.

This chain connects TRBV30 to TRBJ1-6; D gene uncertain. The CDR3 is 14 residues long. From germline, CDR1 is GTSNPN and CDR2 SVGIG (reference sequence). The germline V and J ends were trimmed by 2 bases and 7 bases, with 12 bases remaining between them. This chain's CDR3 is CAWSLAGNNSPLHF. CDR3 nucleotide sequence: TGTGCCTGGAGTCTAGCTGGCAACAATTCACCCCTCCACTTT.

The genes are TRBV6-6 and TRBJ2-4, with D uncertain. The CDR3 is 13 amino acids. The V end lost 0 bases, the J end lost 16 bases, and 16 bases lay between the germline ends. Germline V CDR1 and CDR2: MNHNY, SVGAGI (reference sequence). Here the CDR3 reads CASSYSTRDKTYF. For the CDR3, the DNA is TGTGCCAGCAGTTACTCGACCCGAGACAAAACTTACTTC.

This chain joins TRBV30 and TRBJ2-7, with 7 bases identical to TRBD2. CDR1 and CDR2 (germline): GTSNPN, SVGIG (reference sequence). CDR3 length: 12 residues. With 5 bases clipped from V and 6 bases from J, the junction kept 7 bases outside the gene matches. The CDR3 DNA follows: TGTGCCTGGGGTAGGGGAGGGGTCGAGCAGTACTTC. Translation: CAWGRGGVEQYF.

This sequence joins TRBV13 and TRBJ2-2; weak D call: TRBD1 (5 bases). The V and J ends lost 6 bases and 7 bases respectively, with 15 bases between them. The CDR3 is made up of 14 amino acids. CDR1 is PRHDT and CDR2 is FYEKMQ in the germline V gene (reference sequence). CDR3 nucleotides: TGTGCCAGCAGGCGGTGGGGCAGTGGCGGGGAGCTGTTTTTT. Translating gives CASRRWGSGGELFF.

The chain carries TRBV5-1 and TRBJ2-3; the match to TRBD2 covers 10 bases. V trimming: 7 bases; J trimming: 6 bases; junction bases outside the gene matches: 8. CDR3 size: 14 residues. CDR1 and CDR2 from the germline V gene are SGHRS and YFSETQ. The CDR3, as DNA: TGCGCCAGCCAAACTAGCGGGGAGGCGGATACGCAGTATTTT. This translates into CASQTSGEADTQYF.